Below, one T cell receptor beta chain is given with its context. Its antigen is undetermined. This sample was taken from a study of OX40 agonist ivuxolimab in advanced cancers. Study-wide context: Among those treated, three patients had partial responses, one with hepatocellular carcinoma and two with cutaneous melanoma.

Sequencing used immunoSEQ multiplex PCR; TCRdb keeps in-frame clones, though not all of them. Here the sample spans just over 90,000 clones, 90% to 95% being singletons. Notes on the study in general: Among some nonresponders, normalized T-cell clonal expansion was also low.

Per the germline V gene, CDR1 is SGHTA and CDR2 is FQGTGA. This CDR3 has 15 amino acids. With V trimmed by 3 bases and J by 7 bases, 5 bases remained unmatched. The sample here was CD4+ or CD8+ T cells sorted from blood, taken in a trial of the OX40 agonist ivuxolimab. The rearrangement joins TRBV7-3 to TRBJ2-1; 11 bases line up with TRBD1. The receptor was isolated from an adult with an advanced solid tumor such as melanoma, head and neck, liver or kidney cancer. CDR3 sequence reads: CASSFGQGAVNEQFF. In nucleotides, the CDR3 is TGTGCCAGCAGCTTTGGACAGGGGGCGGTAAATGAGCAGTTCTTC.